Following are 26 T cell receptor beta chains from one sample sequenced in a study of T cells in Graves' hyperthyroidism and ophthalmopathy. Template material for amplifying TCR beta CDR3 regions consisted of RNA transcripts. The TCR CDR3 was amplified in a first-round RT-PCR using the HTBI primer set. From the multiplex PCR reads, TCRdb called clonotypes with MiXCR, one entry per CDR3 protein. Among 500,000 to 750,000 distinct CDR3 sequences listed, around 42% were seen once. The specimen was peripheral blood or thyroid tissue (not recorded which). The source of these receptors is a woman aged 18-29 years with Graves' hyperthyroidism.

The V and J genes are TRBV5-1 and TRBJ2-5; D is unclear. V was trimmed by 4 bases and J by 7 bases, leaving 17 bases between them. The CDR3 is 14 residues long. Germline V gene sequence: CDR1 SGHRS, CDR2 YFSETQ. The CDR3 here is CASSPDPLGRTQYF. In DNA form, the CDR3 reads TGCGCCAGCAGCCCGGATCCCCTGGGAAGGACCCAGTACTTC.

CDR3 coding DNA: TGTGCCACCAGCAGCTACTCCGGGACAAGTAATGAAAAACTGTTTTTT. Amino acid sequence: CATSSYSGTSNEKLFF. The V call is TRBV15, the J call TRBJ1-4; perhaps TRBD1 as D (6 bases). Trimming took off 3 bases at V and 4 bases at J, with 15 bases between the two ends. From germline, CDR1 is LNHNV and CDR2 YYDKDF (reference sequence). The CDR3 has 16 residues.

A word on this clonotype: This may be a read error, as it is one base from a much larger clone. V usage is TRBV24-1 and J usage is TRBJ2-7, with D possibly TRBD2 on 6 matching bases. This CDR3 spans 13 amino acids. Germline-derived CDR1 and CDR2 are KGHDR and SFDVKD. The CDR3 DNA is TGTGCCACGGGGGGTAATGGCTCCTACGGGCAGTACTTC. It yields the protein CATGGNGSYGQYF.

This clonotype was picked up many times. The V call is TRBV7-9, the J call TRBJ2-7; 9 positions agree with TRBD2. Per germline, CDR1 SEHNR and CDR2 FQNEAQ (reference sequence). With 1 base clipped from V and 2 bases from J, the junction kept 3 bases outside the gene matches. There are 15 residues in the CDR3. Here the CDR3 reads CASSLVASGAYEQYF. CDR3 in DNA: TGTGCCAGCAGCTTAGTTGCTAGCGGGGCCTACGAGCAGTACTTC.

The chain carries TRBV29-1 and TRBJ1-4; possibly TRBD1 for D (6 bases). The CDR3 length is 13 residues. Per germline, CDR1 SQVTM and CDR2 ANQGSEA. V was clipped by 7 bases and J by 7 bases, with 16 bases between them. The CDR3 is CSGLTGRAEKLFF. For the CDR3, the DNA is TGCAGCGGCCTAACAGGGCGAGCTGAAAAACTGTTTTTT.

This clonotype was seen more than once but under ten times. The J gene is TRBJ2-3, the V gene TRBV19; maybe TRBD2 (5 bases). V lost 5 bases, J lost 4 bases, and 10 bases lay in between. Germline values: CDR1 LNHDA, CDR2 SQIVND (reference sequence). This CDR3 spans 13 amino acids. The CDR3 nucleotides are TGTGCCAGTAGTCCCCGGGGAGCAGATACGCAGTATTTT. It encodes CASSPRGADTQYF.

CDR3 protein: CASSSLLVTEAFF. The CDR3 DNA reads TGTGCCAGCAGCTCCCTCCTGGTCACTGAAGCTTTCTTT. The chain couples TRBV2 to TRBJ1-1; no clear D gene. Trimming left V 6 bases short and J 4 bases short, with 12 bases between. CDR1 SNHLY and CDR2 FYNNEI come from the germline V gene. The length of the CDR3 is 13 residues.

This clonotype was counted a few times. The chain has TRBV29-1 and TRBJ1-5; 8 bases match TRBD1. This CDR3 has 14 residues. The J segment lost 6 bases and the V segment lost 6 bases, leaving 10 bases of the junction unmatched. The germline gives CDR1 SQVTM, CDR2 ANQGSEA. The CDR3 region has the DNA TGCAGCGTGGCGACAGGGGTAGGCATTCAGCCCCAGCATTTT. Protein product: CSVATGVGIQPQHF. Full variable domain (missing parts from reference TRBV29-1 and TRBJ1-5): SAVISQKPSRDICQRGTSLTIQCQVDSQVTMMFWYRQQPGQSLTLIATANQGSEATYESGFVIDKFPISRPNLTFSTLTVSNMSPEDSSIYLCSVATGVGIQPQHFGDGTRLSIL.

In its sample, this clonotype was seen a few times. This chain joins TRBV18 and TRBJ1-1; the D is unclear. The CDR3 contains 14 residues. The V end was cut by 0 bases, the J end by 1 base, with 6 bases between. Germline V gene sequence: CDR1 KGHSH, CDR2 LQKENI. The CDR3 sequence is CASSPPSRNTEAFF. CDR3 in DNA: TGTGCCAGCTCACCACCGAGCCGGAACACTGAAGCTTTCTTT.

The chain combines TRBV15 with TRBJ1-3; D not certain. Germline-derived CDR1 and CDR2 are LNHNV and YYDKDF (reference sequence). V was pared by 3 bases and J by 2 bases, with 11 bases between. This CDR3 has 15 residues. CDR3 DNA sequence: TGTGCCACCAGCAGCGTCTCCGGGACTGGAAACACCATATATTTT. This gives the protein CATSSVSGTGNTIYF.

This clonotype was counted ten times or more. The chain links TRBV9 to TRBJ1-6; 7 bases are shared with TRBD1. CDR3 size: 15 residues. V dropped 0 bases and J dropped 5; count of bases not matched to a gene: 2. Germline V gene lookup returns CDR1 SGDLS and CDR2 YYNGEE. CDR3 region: CASSVVGTDNSPLHF. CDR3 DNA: TGTGCCAGCAGCGTAGTAGGGACAGATAATTCACCCCTCCACTTT.

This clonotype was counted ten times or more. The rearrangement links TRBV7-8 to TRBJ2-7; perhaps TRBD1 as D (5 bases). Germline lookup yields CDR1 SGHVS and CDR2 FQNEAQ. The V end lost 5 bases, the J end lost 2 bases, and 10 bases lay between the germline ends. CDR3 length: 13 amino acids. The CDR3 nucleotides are TGTGCCAGCAGCGACAGCCCTACCTACGAGCAGTACTTC. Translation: CASSDSPTYEQYF.

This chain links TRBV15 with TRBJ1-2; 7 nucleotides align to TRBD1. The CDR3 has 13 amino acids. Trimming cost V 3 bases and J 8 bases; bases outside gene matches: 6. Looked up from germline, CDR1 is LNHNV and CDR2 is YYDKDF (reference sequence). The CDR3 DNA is TGTGCCACCAGCAGCGTTGAGACAGGGGGCTACACCTTC. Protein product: CATSSVETGGYTF.

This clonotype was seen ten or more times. In DNA form, the CDR3 reads TGCGCCAGCAGCCAAGTGAGTGGGACAGGGCCTGGAGGAAACACCATATATTTT. As protein: CASSQVSGTGPGGNTIYF. The rearrangement uses TRBV4-3 and TRBJ1-3; TRBD1 aligns across 9 bases. Germline trimming cut 1 base from V and 4 bases from J; bases unmatched to any gene: 11. The CDR3 totals 18 residues. Per germline, CDR1 LGHNA and CDR2 YSLEER.

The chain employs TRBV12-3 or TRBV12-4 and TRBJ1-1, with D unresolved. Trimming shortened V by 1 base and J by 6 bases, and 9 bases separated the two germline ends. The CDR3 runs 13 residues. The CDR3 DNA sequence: TGTGCCAGCAGTTTAGGAGGGTTAGCTGAAGCTTTCTTT. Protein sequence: CASSLGGLAEAFF.

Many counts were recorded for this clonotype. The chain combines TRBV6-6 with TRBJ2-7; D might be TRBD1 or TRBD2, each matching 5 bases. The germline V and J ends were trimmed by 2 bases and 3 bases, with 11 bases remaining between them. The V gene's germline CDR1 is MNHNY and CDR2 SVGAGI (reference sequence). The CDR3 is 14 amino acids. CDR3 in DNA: TGTGCCAGCAGTTACCAGAGGGGAAACTACGAGCAGTACTTC. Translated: CASSYQRGNYEQYF.

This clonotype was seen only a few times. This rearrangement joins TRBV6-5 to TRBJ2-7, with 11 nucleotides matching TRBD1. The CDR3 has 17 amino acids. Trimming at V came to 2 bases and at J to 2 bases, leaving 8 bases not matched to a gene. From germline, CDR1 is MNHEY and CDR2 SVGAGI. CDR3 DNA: TGTGCCAGCAGTTACGGGATAGGGGGACAGGGGGCCTACGAGCAGTACTTC. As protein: CASSYGIGGQGAYEQYF.

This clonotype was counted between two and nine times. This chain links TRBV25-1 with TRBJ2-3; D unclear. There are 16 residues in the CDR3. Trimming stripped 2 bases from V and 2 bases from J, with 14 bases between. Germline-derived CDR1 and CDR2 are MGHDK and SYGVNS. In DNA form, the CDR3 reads TGTGCCAGCAGTGAAACCGACCTGACGGACACAGATACGCAGTATTTT. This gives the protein CASSETDLTDTDTQYF.

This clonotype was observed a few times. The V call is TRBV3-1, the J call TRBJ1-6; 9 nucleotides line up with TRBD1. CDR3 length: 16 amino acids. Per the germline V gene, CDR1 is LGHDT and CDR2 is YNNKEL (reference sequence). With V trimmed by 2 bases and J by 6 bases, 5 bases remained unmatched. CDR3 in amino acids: CASSQQTGGVNSPLHF. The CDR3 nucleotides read TGTGCCAGCAGCCAACAAACAGGGGGCGTTAATTCACCCCTCCACTTT.

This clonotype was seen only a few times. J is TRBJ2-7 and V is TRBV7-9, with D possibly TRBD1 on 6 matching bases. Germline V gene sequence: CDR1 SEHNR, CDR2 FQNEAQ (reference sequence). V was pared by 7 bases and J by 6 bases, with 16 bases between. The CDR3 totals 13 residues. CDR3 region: CASKGQGGSEQYF. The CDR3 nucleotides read TGTGCCAGCAAGGGACAAGGGGGATCCGAGCAGTACTTC. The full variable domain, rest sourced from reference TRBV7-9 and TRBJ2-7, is DTGVSQNPRHKITKRGQNVTFRCDPISEHNRLYWYRQTLGQGPEFLTYFQNEAQLEKSRLLSDRFSAERPKGSFSTLEIQRTEQGDSAMYLCASKGQGGSEQYFGPGTRLTVT.

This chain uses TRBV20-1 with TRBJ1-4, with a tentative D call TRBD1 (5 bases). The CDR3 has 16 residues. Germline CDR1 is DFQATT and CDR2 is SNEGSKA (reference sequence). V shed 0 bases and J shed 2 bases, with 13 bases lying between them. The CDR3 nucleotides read TGCAGTGCTAGAGAGGGGCAGGGAGTTACTAATGAAAAACTGTTTTTT. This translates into CSAREGQGVTNEKLFF.

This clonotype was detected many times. The DNA of the CDR3 is TGTGCCACTCGGACAGGAGGTGAAAAACTGTTTTTT. Encoded protein: CATRTGGEKLFF. The chain employs TRBV10-3 and TRBJ1-4, with TRBD1 matching 7 bases. J lost 7 bases, V lost 10 bases, and 6 bases had no gene match. CDR3 length: 12 residues. Germline V gives CDR1 ENHRY, CDR2 SYGVKD.

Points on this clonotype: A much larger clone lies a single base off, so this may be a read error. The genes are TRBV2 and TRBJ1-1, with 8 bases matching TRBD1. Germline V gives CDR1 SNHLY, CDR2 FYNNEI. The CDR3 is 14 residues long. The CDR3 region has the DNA TGTGCCAGCAGACTTGGACAGGGTGTCACTGAAGCTCTCTTT. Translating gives CASRLGQGVTEALF.

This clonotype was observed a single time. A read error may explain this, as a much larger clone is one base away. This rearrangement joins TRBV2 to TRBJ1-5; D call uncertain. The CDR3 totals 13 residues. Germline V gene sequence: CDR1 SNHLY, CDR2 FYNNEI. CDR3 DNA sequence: TGTGCCAGCAGTTTGGGGATCAATCGGCCCCAGCATTTT. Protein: CASSLGINRPQHF.

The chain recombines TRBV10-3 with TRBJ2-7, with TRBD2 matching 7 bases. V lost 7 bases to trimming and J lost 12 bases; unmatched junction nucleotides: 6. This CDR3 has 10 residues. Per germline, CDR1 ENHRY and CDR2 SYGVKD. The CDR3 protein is CAITGEGWYF. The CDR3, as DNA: TGTGCCATCACTGGGGAGGGTTGGTACTTC.

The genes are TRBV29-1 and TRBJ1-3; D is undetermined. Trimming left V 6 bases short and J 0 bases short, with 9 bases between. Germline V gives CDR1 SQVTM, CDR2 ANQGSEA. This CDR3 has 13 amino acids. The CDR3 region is CSVDGSSGNTIYF. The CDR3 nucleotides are TGCAGCGTAGACGGCAGCTCTGGAAACACCATATATTTT.